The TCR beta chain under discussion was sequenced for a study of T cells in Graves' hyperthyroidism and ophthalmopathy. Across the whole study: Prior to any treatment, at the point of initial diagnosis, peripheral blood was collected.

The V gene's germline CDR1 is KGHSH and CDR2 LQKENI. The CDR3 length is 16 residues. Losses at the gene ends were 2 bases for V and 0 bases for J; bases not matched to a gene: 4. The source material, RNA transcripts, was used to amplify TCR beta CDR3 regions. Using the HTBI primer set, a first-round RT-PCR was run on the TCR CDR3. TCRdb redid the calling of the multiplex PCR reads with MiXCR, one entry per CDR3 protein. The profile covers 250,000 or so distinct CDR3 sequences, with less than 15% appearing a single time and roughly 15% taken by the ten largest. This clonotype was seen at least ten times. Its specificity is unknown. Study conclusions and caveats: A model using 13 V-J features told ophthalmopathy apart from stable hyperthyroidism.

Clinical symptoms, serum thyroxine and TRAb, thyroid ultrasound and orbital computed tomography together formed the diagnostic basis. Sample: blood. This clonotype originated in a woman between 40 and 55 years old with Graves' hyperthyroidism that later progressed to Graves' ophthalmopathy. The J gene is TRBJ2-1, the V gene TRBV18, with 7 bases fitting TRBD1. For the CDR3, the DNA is TGTGCCAGCTCACCAACACAGGGGTTCTCCTACAATGAGCAGTTCTTC. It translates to CASSPTQGFSYNEQFF.